Each of the 7 T cell receptor beta chains below was sequenced from the same sample in a study of blood T cell repertoires in COVID-19. Measured with immunoSEQ multiplex PCR; TCRdb has only the in-frame clones, and not every one. The data hold about 88,000 clones, with 72% observed a single time. Source material: peripheral blood. The origin of the receptors is a woman in her sixties in a cohort sampled during active or convalescent COVID-19.

DNA of the CDR3: TGTGCCAGCAGCTTTGGCGGGGGGGCCTCCTACAATGAGCAGTTCTTC. As protein: CASSFGGGASYNEQFF. The V and J genes are TRBV5-6 and TRBJ2-1, with 9 bases matching TRBD2. This CDR3 comprises 16 residues. Germline V gene sequence: CDR1 SGHDT, CDR2 YYEEEE. Trimming removed 2 bases from V and 0 bases from J; junction bases left unmatched: 3.

CDR3 nucleotides: TGTGCCTGGTCCGAGAGCTCCTACAATGAGCAGTTCTTC. Encoded protein: CAWSESSYNEQFF. The chain carries TRBV30 and TRBJ2-1; unclear D gene. The V end was cut by 5 bases, the J end by 0 bases, with 8 bases between. Germline CDR1 and CDR2: GTSNPN and SVGIG (reference sequence). The CDR3 has 13 amino acids.

This clone was counted only a few times. The chain uses TRBV9 and TRBJ2-3; 12 nucleotides line up with TRBD2. CDR3 length: 17 residues. J gave up 0 bases and V 4 bases, and 6 bases lay outside the gene matches. Germline V gives CDR1 SGDLS, CDR2 YYNGEE. The CDR3 bases are TGTGCCAGCAGCTCTAGCGGGGGGGCCCCTAGCACAGATACGCAGTATTTT. It encodes CASSSSGGAPSTDTQYF.

The chain employs TRBV2 and TRBJ2-2, with D tentatively TRBD2 (7 bases). V lost 6 bases and J 2 bases, leaving 16 bases between the germline ends. Germline-derived CDR1 and CDR2 are SNHLY and FYNNEI. The CDR3 consists of 16 residues. CDR3 residues: CASRLGAGANTGELFF. CDR3 DNA sequence: TGTGCCAGCAGATTAGGTGCGGGGGCTAACACCGGGGAGCTGTTTTTT. Filled out from reference TRBV2 and TRBJ2-2, the complete variable domain reads EPEVTQTPSHQVTQMGQEVILRCVPISNHLYFYWYRQILGQKVEFLVSFYNNEISEKSEIFDDQFSVERPDGSNFTLKIRSTKLEDSAMYFCASRLGAGANTGELFFGEGSRLTVL.

This sequence joins TRBV7-8 and TRBJ2-2; 11 bases agree with TRBD1. V gave up 1 base and J gave up 3 bases; unmatched junction bases: 7. Germline loops: CDR1 SGHVS, CDR2 FQNEAQ. The CDR3 spans 18 residues. The CDR3 DNA reads as TGTGCCAGCAGCTTAGTCAGGACAGGGGGCGGATACACCGGGGAGCTGTTTTTT. This encodes CASSLVRTGGGYTGELFF.

V and J are TRBV5-4 and TRBJ2-2; tentative D call: TRBD2 (5 bases). CDR3 length: 15 amino acids. Germline V lookup: CDR1 SGHNT, CDR2 YYREEE (reference sequence). Trimming removed 0 bases at V and 6 bases at J, with 12 bases between. CDR3 in DNA: TGTGCCAGCAGCTTGGACCCCCCTAGCTCCGGGGAGCTGTTTTTT. Translating gives CASSLDPPSSGELFF.

The V gene is TRBV18, the J gene TRBJ1-3; maybe TRBD1 (6 bases). Trimming cost V 2 bases and J 4 bases, with 9 bases left between them. Germline values: CDR1 KGHSH, CDR2 LQKENI. This CDR3 comprises 14 residues. The CDR3 spells CASSPTGYGNTIYF. Here the CDR3 DNA reads TGTGCCAGCTCACCAACAGGGTACGGAAACACCATATATTTT.